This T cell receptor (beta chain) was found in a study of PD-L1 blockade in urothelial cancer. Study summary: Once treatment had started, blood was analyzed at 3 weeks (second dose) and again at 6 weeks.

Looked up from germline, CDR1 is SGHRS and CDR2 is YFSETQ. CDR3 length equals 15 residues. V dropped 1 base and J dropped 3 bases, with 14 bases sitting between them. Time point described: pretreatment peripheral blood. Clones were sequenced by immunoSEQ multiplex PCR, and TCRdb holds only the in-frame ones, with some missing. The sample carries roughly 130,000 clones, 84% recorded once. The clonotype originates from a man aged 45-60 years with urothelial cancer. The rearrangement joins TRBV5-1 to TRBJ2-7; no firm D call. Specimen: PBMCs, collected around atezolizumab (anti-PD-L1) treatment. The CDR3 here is CASSLFGASLYEQYF. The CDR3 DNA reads TGCGCCAGCAGCTTGTTCGGTGCATCGCTCTACGAGCAGTACTTC. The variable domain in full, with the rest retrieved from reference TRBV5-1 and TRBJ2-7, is KAGVTQTPRYLIKTRGQQVTLSCSPISGHRSVSWYQQTPGQGLQFLFEYFSETQRNKGNFPGRFSGRQFSNSRSEMNVSTLELGDSALYLCASSLFGASLYEQYFGPGTRLTVT.